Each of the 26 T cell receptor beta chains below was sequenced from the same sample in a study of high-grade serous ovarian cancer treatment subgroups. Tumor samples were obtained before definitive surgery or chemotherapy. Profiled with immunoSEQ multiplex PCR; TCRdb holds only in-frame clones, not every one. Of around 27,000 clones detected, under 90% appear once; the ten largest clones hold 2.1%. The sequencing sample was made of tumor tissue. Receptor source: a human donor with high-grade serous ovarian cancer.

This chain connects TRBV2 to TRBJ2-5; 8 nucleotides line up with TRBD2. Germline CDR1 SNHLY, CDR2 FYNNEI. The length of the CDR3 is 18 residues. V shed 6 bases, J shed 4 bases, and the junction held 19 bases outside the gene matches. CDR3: CASRSGRLVGLAGETQYF. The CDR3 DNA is TGTGCCAGCAGGTCTGGGAGGCTTGTAGGGCTAGCGGGAGAGACCCAGTACTTC.

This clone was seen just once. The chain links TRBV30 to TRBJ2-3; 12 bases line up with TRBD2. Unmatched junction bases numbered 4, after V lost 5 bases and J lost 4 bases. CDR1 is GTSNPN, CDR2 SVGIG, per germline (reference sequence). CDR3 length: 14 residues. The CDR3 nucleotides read TGTGCCTGGTCTAGCGGGAGGGGCTCAGATACGCAGTATTTT. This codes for CAWSSGRGSDTQYF.

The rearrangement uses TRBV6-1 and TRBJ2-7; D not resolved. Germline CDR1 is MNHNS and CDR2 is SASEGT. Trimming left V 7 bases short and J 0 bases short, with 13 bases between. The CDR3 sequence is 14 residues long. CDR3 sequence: CASTLDGHSYEQYF. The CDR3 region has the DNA TGTGCCAGCACCTTGGACGGGCACTCCTACGAGCAGTACTTC.

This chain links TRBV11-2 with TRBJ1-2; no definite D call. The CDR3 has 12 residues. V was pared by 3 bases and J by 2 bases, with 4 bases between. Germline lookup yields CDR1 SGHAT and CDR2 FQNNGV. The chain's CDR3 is CASSFRNYGYTF. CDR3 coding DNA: TGTGCCAGCAGCTTTAGAAACTATGGCTACACCTTC.

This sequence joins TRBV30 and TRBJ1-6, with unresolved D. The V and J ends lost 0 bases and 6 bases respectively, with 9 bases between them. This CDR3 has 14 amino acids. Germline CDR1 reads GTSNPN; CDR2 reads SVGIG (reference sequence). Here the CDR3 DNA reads TGTGCCTGGAGTGTTGGGCAGGCTAATTCACCCCTCCACTTT. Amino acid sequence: CAWSVGQANSPLHF.

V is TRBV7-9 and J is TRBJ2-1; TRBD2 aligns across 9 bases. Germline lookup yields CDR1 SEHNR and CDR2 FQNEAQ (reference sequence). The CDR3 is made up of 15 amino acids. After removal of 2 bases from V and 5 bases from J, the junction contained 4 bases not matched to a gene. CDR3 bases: TGTGCCAGCAGCTTAACCCTAGCGGGGAACAATGAGCAGTTCTTC. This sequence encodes CASSLTLAGNNEQFF.

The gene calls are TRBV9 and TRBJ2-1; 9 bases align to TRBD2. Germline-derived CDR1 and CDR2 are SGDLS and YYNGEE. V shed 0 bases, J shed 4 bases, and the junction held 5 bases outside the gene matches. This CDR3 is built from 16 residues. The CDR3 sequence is CASSVGTSGRYNEQFF. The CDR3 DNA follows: TGTGCCAGCAGCGTAGGCACCAGCGGGAGGTACAATGAGCAGTTCTTC.

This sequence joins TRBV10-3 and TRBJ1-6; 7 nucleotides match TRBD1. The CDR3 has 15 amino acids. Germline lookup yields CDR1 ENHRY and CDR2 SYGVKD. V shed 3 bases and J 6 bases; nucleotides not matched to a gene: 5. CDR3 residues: CAISDWDSLNSPLHF. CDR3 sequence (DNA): TGTGCCATCAGTGATTGGGACAGTCTTAATTCACCCCTCCACTTT.

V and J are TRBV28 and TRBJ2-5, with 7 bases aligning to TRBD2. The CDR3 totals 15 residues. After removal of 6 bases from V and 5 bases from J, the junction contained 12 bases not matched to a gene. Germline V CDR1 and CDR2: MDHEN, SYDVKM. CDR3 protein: CASRSLASGSETQYF. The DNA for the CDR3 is TGTGCCAGCAGATCACTAGCGTCTGGGTCGGAGACCCAGTACTTC.

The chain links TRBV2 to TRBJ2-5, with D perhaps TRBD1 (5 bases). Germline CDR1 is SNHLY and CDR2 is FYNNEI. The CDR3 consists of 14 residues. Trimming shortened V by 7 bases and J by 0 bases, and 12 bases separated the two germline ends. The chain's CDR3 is CASTYTRDQETQYF. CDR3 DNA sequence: TGTGCCAGCACCTACACCAGGGACCAAGAGACCCAGTACTTC.

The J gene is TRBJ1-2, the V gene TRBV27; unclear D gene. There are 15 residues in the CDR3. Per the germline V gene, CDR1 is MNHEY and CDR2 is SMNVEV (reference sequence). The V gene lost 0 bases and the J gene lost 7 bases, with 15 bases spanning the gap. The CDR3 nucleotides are TGTGCCAGCAGTTTATCTATCCGGGCAGGCTCTGGCTACACCTTC. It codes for CASSLSIRAGSGYTF.

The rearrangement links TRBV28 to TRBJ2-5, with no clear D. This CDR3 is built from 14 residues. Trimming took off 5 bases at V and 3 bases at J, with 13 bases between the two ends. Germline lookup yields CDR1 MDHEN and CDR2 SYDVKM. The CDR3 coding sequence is TGTGCCAGCAGTCCCCGATGGCCGAAAGAGACCCAGTACTTC. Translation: CASSPRWPKETQYF.

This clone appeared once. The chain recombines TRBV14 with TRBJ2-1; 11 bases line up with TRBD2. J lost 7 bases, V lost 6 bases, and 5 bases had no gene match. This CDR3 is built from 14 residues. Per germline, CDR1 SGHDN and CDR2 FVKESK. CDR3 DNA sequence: TGTGCCAGCAGTCCGGGACTAGCGGCTAATGAGCAGTTCTTC. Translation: CASSPGLAANEQFF.

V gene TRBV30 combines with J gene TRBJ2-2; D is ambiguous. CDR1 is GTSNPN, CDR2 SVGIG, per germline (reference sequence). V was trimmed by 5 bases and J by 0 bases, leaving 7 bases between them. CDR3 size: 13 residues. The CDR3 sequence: CAWVMANTGELFF. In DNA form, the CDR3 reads TGTGCCTGGGTGATGGCGAACACCGGGGAGCTGTTTTTT.

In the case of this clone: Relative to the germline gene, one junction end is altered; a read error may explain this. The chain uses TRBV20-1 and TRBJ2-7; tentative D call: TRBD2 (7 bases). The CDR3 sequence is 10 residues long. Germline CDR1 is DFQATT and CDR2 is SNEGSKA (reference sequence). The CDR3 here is CSARPVGGDF. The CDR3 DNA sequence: TGCAGTGCTAGGCCCGTAGGGGGGGACTTC.

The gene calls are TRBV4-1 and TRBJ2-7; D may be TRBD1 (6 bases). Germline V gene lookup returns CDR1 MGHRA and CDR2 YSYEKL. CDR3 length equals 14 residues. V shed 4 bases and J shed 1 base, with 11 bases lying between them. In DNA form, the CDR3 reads TGCGCCAGCAGCCCGGACAGAGGATCCTACGAGCAGTACTTC. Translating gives CASSPDRGSYEQYF.

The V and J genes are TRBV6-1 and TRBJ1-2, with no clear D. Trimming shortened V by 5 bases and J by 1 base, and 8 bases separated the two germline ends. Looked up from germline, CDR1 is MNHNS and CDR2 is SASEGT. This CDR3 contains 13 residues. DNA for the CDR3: TGTGCCAGCAGTTCCAAGGGTAACTATGGCTACACCTTC. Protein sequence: CASSSKGNYGYTF.

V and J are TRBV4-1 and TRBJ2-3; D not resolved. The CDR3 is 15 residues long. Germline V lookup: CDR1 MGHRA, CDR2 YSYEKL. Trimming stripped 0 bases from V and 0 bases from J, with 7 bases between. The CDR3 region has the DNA TGCGCCAGCAGCCAAGAACCCTCTAGCACAGATACGCAGTATTTT. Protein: CASSQEPSSTDTQYF.

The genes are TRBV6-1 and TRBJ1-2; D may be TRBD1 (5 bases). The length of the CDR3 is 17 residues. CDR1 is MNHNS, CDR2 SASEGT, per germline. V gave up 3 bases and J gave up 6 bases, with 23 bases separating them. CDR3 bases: TGTGCCAGCAGTGACGCCCAGACAGTCGGTAGGGCAAATGGCTACACCTTC. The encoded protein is CASSDAQTVGRANGYTF.

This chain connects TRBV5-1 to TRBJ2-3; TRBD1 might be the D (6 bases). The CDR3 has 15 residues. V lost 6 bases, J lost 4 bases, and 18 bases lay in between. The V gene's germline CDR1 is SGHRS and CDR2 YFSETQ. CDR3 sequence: CASNLHRQDADTQYF. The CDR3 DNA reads TGCGCCAGCAACCTCCATCGACAGGACGCAGATACGCAGTATTTT.

The CDR3 is CASSERLTGNEKLFF. Written as DNA, the CDR3 is TGTGCCAGCAGTGAACGTCTAACAGGGAATGAAAAACTGTTTTTT. The V gene is TRBV6-1, the J gene TRBJ1-4, with D perhaps TRBD1 (6 bases). Between the trimmed V and J ends, which lost 2 bases and 5 bases, there was a span of 12 bases. The CDR3 length is 15 residues. CDR1 is MNHNS, CDR2 SASEGT, per germline.

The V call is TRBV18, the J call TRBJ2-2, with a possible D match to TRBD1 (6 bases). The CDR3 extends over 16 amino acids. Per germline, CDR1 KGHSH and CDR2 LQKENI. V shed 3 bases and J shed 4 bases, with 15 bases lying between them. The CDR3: CASSPQGPLTTGELFF. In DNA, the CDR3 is TGTGCCAGCTCACCCCAGGGGCCGTTAACCACCGGGGAGCTGTTTTTT. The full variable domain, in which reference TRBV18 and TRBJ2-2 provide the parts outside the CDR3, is NAGVMQNPRHLVRRRGQEARLRCSPMKGHSHVYWYRQLPEEGLKFMVYLQKENIIDESGMPKERFSAEFPKEGPSILRIQQVVRGDSAAYFCASSPQGPLTTGELFFGEGSRLTVL.

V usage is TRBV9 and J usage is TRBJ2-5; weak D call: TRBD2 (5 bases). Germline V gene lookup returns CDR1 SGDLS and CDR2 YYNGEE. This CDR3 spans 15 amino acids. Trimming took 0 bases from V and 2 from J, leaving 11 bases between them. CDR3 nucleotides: TGTGCCAGCAGCGTAGGAGGACGGGATCAAGAGACCCAGTACTTC. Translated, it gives CASSVGGRDQETQYF.

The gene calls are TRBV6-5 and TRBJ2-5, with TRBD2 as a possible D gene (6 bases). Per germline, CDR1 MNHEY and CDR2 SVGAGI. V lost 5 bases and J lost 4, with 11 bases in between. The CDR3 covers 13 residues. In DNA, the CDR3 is TGTGCCAGCAGTCGGGGACTTGTAGAGACCCAGTACTTC. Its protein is CASSRGLVETQYF.

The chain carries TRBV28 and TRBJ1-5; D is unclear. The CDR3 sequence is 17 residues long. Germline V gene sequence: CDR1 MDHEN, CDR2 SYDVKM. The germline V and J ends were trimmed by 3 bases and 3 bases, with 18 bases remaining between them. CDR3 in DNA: TGTGCCAGCAGTTTGGTTCAGGCAGTCCCAAACAATCAGCCCCAGCATTTT. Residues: CASSLVQAVPNNQPQHF.

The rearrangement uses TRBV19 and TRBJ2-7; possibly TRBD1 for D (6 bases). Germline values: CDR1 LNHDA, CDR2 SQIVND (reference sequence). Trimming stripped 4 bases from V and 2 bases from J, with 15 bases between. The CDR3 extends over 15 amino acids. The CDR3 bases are TGTGCCAGTAGTACCTGGACAGTTGGAACCTACGAGCAGTACTTC. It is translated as CASSTWTVGTYEQYF.